The 8 T cell receptor beta chains below were found in one sample sequenced in a study of T cell responses to AZD1222 COVID-19 vaccine. The protocol was immunoSEQ multiplex PCR, while the TCRdb copy is restricted to in-frame clones and leaves out a portion. Among some 100,000 clones listed, 90% were seen once. The sample was peripheral blood, taken on day 0 of AZD1222 vaccination. The receptors come from an adult in good health.

This rearrangement joins TRBV2 to TRBJ2-6; D tentatively fits TRBD1 or TRBD2 (6 bases each). CDR3 size: 16 residues. Germline V gene lookup returns CDR1 SNHLY and CDR2 FYNNEI. V was clipped by 3 bases and J by 6 bases, with 15 bases between them. This chain's CDR3 is CASSEGDGGTANVLTF. The CDR3 nucleotides read TGTGCCAGCAGTGAGGGGGACGGGGGCACGGCCAACGTCCTGACTTTC.

The chain employs TRBV19 and TRBJ2-3; D is perhaps TRBD2 (5 bases). V was cut by 6 bases and J by 2 bases, with 9 bases left in between. The CDR3 covers 13 residues. Germline V gives CDR1 LNHDA, CDR2 SQIVND (reference sequence). The CDR3 sequence is CASSDYHTDTQYF. The DNA for the CDR3 is TGTGCCAGTAGCGACTATCACACAGATACGCAGTATTTT.

The gene calls are TRBV2 and TRBJ1-5; TRBD1 might be the D (5 bases). V lost 8 bases and J 2 bases, leaving 13 bases between the germline ends. CDR1 is SNHLY, CDR2 FYNNEI, per germline. This CDR3 is 14 amino acids long. This CDR3 reads CASLGRVRNQPQHF. DNA for the CDR3: TGTGCCAGCTTAGGCAGGGTACGCAATCAGCCCCAGCATTTT. The full variable domain, rest sourced from reference TRBV2 and TRBJ1-5, is EPEVTQTPSHQVTQMGQEVILRCVPISNHLYFYWYRQILGQKVEFLVSFYNNEISEKSEIFDDQFSVERPDGSNFTLKIRSTKLEDSAMYFCASLGRVRNQPQHFGDGTRLSIL.

The rearrangement joins TRBV9 to TRBJ2-1, with D unresolved. The CDR3 is 11 amino acids. Between the trimmed V and J ends, which lost 2 bases and 10 bases, there was a span of 7 bases. Germline V gene lookup returns CDR1 SGDLS and CDR2 YYNGEE. This CDR3 reads CASSVDEEQFF. CDR3 bases: TGTGCCAGCAGCGTCGATGAAGAGCAGTTCTTC.

The rearrangement links TRBV5-6 to TRBJ2-5; either TRBD1 or TRBD2 may fit D (6 bases each). Germline V CDR1 and CDR2: SGHDT, YYEEEE. Deletions cut 4 bases from V and 5 bases from J, with 12 bases between. The CDR3 totals 13 residues. The CDR3 DNA reads as TGTGCCAGCAGCCCGGACAGCGGGGAGACCCAGTACTTC. Amino acid sequence: CASSPDSGETQYF.

V and J are TRBV19 and TRBJ2-3; a possible D gene is TRBD2 (5 bases). Trimming pared 5 bases from V and 2 bases from J, leaving 8 bases between. Per the germline V gene, CDR1 is LNHDA and CDR2 is SQIVND (reference sequence). The CDR3 has 13 amino acids. The CDR3 DNA sequence: TGTGCCAGTAGTTTCCGGGACACAGATACGCAGTATTTT. The encoded protein is CASSFRDTDTQYF. The whole variable domain, remainder taken from reference TRBV19 and TRBJ2-3, is DGGITQSPKYLFRKEGQNVTLSCEQNLNHDAMYWYRQDPGQGLRLIYYSQIVNDFQKGDIAEGYSVSREKKESFPLTVTSAQKNPTAFYLCASSFRDTDTQYFGPGTRLTVL.

This CDR3 is CATLAGGNQPQHF. The CDR3 DNA reads TGTGCCACTCTCGCTGGGGGGAATCAGCCCCAGCATTTT. The V call is TRBV10-3, the J call TRBJ1-5; D possibly corresponds to TRBD1 (5 bases). The germline gives CDR1 ENHRY, CDR2 SYGVKD. The CDR3 spans 13 residues. The V and J ends lost 10 bases and 4 bases respectively, with 14 bases between them.

The rearrangement uses TRBV5-1 and TRBJ1-5; unclear D gene. The CDR3 totals 14 residues. The germline gives CDR1 SGHRS, CDR2 YFSETQ. Between the trimmed V and J ends, which lost 0 bases and 5 bases, there was a span of 9 bases. CDR3 coding DNA: TGCGCCAGCAGCTTGGAGGCTGGGGATCAGCCCCAGCATTTT. Translation: CASSLEAGDQPQHF. Full variable domain (rest looked up from reference TRBV5-1 and TRBJ1-5): KAGVTQTPRYLIKTRGQQVTLSCSPISGHRSVSWYQQTPGQGLQFLFEYFSETQRNKGNFPGRFSGRQFSNSRSEMNVSTLELGDSALYLCASSLEAGDQPQHFGDGTRLSIL.